This TCR beta chain appears in the sequencing data of a study of blood T cell repertoires in COVID-19. As for the study in general: There were acute and convalescent COVID-19 samples, and they came from the United States, Italy and Spain. Sample material is recorded as cDNA or gDNA derived from T cells, B-cell-depleted T cells, or PBMCs.

Generated by immunoSEQ multiplex PCR, the TCRdb table keeps only in-frame clones and is missing some. The sample lists roughly 330,000 clones; over 75% were seen once. Participant age was about 18 to 89 years, and participants resided in approximately 25 US areas. CDR3 length: 15 residues. Looked up from germline, CDR1 is MNHEY and CDR2 is SVGAGI. V was pared by 6 bases and J by 5 bases, with 12 bases of the junction left unmatched. The rearrangement uses TRBV6-5 and TRBJ1-2; 7 bases align to TRBD1. The TCR was taken from a woman between 25 and 40 years old who had recovered from COVID-19. Sequencing was done on a sample of PBMCs or T cells enriched from blood (not recorded which). In DNA, the CDR3 is TGTGCCAGCAGGATAACCCAGGGGGTAGGGTATGGCTACACCTTC. Translating gives CASRITQGVGYGYTF.